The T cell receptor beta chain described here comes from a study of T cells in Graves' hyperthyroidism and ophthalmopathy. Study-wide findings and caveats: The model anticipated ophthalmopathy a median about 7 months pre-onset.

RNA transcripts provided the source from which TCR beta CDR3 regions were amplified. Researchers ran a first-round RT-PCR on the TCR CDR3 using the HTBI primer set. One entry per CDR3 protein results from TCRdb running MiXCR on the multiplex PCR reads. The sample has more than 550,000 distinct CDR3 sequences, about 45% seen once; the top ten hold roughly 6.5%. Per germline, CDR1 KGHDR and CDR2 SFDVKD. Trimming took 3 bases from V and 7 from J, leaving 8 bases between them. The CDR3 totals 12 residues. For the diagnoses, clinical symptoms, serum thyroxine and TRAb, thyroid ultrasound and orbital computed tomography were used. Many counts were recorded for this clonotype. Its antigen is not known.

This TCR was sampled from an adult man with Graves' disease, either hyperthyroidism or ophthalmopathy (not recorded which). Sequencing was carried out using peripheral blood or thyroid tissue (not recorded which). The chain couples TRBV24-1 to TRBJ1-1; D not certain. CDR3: CATSDAGYEAFF. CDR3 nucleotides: TGTGCCACCAGTGATGCGGGGTATGAAGCTTTCTTT.